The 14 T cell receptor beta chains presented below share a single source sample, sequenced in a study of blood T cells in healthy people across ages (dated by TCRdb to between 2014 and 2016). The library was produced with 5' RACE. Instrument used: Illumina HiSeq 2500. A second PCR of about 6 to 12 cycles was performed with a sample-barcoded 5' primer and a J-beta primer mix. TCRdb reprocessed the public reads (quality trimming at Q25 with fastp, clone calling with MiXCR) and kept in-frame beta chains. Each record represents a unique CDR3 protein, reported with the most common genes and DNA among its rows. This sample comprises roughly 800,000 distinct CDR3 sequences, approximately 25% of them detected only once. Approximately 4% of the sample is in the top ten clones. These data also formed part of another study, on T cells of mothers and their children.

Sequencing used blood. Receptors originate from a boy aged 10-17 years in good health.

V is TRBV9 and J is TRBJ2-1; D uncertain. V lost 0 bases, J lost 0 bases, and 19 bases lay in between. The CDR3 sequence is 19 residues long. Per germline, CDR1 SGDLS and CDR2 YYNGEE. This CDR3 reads CASSVVTVPILSSYNEQFF. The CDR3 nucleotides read TGTGCCAGCAGCGTAGTTACAGTACCAATCCTTAGCTCCTACAATGAGCAGTTCTTC.

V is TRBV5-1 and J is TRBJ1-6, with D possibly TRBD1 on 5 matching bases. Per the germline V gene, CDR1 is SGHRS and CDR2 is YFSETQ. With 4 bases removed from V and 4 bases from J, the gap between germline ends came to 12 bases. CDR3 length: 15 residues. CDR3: CASSPGRGYNSPLHF. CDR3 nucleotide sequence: TGCGCCAGCAGCCCGGGAAGGGGTTATAATTCACCCCTCCACTTT.

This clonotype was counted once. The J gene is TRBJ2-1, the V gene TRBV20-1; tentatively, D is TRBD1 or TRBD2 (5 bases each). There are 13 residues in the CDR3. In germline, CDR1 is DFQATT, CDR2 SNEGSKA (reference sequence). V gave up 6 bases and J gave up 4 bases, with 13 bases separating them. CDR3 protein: CSANRDQYNEQFF. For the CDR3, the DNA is TGCAGTGCGAACCGGGACCAATACAATGAGCAGTTCTTC.

The CDR3 nucleotides read TGTGCCATAGCGGGTTTAGGGGCCAACGTCCTGACTTTC. The encoded protein is CAIAGLGANVLTF. The chain recombines TRBV6-6 with TRBJ2-6, with TRBD2 matching over 7 bases. After removal of 10 bases from V and 4 bases from J, the junction contained 4 bases not matched to a gene. The germline CDR1 and CDR2 sequences are MNHNY and SVGAGI (reference sequence). The CDR3 length is 13 residues.

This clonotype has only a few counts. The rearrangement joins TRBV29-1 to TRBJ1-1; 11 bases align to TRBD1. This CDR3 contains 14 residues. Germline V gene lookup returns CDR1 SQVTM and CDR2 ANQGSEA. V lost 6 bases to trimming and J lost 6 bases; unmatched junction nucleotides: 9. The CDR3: CSVGRTGGLPEAFF. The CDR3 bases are TGCAGCGTCGGGAGGACAGGGGGCCTACCTGAAGCTTTCTTT.

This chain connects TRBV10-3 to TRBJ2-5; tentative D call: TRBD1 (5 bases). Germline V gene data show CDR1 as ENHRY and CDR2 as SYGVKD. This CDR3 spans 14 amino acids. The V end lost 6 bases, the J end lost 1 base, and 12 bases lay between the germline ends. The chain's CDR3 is CAISPDSAQETQYF. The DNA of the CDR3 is TGTGCCATCAGCCCCGACAGTGCCCAAGAGACCCAGTACTTC.

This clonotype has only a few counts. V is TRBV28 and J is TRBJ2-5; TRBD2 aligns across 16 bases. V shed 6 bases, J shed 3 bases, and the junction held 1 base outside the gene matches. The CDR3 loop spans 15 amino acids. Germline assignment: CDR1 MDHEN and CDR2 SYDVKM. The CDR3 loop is CASRGTSGGEETQYF. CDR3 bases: TGTGCCAGCAGGGGGACTAGCGGGGGGGAAGAGACCCAGTACTTC.

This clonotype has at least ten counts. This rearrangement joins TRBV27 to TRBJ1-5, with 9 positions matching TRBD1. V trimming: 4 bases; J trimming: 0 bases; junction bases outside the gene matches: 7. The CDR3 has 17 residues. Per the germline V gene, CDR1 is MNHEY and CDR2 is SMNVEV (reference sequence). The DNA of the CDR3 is TGTGCCAGCAGTTGGGACAGGGATATATATAGCAATCAGCCCCAGCATTTT. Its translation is CASSWDRDIYSNQPQHF.

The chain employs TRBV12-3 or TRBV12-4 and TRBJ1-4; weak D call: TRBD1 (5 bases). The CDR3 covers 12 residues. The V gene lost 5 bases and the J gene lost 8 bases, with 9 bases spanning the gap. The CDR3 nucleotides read TGTGCCAGCAGTGGGACGGTCGAAAAACTGTTTTTT. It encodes CASSGTVEKLFF.

This CDR3 is CASTRGPYNEQFF. The DNA of the CDR3 is TGTGCCAGCACGCGGGGCCCTTACAATGAGCAGTTCTTC. The V call is TRBV28, the J call TRBJ2-1; D possibly corresponds to TRBD2 (6 bases). V shed 7 bases and J shed 4 bases, with 11 bases lying between them. The CDR3 is 13 residues long. In germline, CDR1 is MDHEN, CDR2 SYDVKM.

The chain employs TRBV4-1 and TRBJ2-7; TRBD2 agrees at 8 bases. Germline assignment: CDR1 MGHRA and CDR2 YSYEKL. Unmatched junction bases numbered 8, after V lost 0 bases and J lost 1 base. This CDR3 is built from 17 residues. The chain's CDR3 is CASSQDRSGGRSYEQYF. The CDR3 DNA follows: TGCGCCAGCAGCCAAGATCGAAGCGGGGGAAGATCCTACGAGCAGTACTTC.

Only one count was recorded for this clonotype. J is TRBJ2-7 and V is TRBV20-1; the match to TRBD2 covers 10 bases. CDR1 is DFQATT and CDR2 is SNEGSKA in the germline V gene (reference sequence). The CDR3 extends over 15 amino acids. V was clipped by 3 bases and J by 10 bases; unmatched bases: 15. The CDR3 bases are TGCAGTGCTAGTCCAGCGGGGGGGAACCAAGAGGCCCAGTACTTC. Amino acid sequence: CSASPAGGNQEAQYF.

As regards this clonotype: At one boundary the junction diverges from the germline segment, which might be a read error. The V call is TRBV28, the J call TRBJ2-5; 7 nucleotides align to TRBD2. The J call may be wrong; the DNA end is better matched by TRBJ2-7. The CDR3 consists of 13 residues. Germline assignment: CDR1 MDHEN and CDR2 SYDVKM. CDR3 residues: CVSTYPAGDEQYF. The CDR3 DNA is TGTGTCAGCACCTATCCCGCGGGGGACGAGCAGTACTTC.

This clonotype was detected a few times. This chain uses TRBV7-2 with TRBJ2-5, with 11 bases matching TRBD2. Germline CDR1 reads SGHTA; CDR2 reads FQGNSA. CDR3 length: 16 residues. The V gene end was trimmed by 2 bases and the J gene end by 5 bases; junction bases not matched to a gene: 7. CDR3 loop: CASSLFTSGSGETQYF. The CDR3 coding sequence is TGTGCCAGCAGCTTATTTACTAGCGGGAGCGGGGAGACCCAGTACTTC.